This T cell receptor beta chain originates from a study of read filtering for tumor transcriptome and immune sequencing. Notes on the study in general: About 81.9% of IR-seq clonotypes had one read, totaling approximately 3.5% of reads; RNA-seq: about 74% and 41%. The sorted CD138-negative fraction was a mixed bone marrow immune population, not purified T cells.

The library was built from approximately 400 ng RNA with molecular barcoded adaptors for alpha/delta and beta/gamma chains. TCRdb recomputed calls from the reads with MiXCR, one row per CDR3 protein. Of approximately 62,000 distinct CDR3 sequences in the sample, approximately 18% were seen once. The CDR3 runs 13 residues. Germline V gene sequence: CDR1 WSHSY, CDR2 SAAADI. Points on this clonotype: Its specificity is unknown. This clone may be a read error of a much larger clone one base away.

The receptor was derived from a donor at least 40 years old with multiple myeloma. V usage is TRBV10-2 and J usage is TRBJ1-4; D unresolved. Sequences were obtained from a population of CD138-negative cells sorted from bone marrow. The CDR3 region is CASSEATKEKLFF. CDR3 coding DNA: TGCGCCAGCAGTGAAGCAACTAAAGAAAAACTGTTTTTT.